The present entry profiles one T cell receptor (beta chain) with its context. The antigen is undetermined. The J segment lost 4 bases and the V segment lost 6 bases, leaving 7 bases of the junction unmatched. Germline V CDR1 and CDR2: WNHNN, SYGVQD (reference sequence). The CDR3 has 15 residues. Peripheral blood genomic DNA, not sorted cells or RNA, was the template. This entry is derived from a study of T cell repertoires in aging, cancer and after chemotherapy. About the study: The whole study produced a dataset of roughly 8.6 million TCR reads. Overall study findings and caveats: Age-matched healthy donors had significantly more diverse, less clonal blood TCR repertoires than untreated cancer patients. In cancer patients, declining TCR diversity with age involved lost richness and lost evenness.

TRB rearrangements spanning V, D and J were amplified using mixed TRB-A/B primers. TCRdb fed the multiplex PCR reads into MiXCR, producing one record per CDR3 protein. The repertoire holds about 19,000 distinct CDR3 sequences, roughly 37% seen once, with 17% in the top ten. This clonotype was sampled from a human donor with a solid tumor. This sequence joins TRBV10-1 and TRBJ2-3; TRBD1 agrees at 10 bases. The material sequenced was blood. The CDR3 spells CASSPGTGDSDTQYF. The CDR3 DNA sequence: TGCGCCAGCAGCCCCGGGACAGGGGATTCAGATACGCAGTATTTT.